This T cell receptor (beta chain) appears in the sequencing data of a study of OX40 agonist ivuxolimab in advanced cancers. Across the whole study: Patients were treated with ivuxolimab, an agonistic anti-OX40 (CD134) antibody. Patients treated during dose escalation were battling hepatocellular carcinoma, melanoma, renal cell or head and neck cancer.

People who had autoimmune disease history or systemic immunosuppression were excluded. As concerns this clone: Its matching antigen is unknown.

In germline, CDR1 is WNHNN, CDR2 SYGVQD (reference sequence). The CDR3 has 15 residues. V was trimmed by 4 bases and J by 0 bases, leaving 10 bases between them. Some clones are missing from TCRdb's copy, which holds only in-frame ones; the method was immunoSEQ multiplex PCR. Altogether about 48,000 clones are present, about 91% being singletons, with the ten largest covering over 9.5%. General study findings and limits: Both blood CD4+ and CD8+ T cells showed clonal growth by week 6 at 0.1 to 3.0 mg/kg.

This sample comprised CD4+ or CD8+ T cells sorted from blood, obtained in a trial of the OX40 agonist ivuxolimab. The J gene is TRBJ1-3, the V gene TRBV10-1, with D possibly being TRBD1 (6 bases). This sequence was found in an adult with an advanced solid tumor such as melanoma, head and neck, liver or kidney cancer. In DNA form, the CDR3 reads TGCGCCAGCAGTGGAGGGGGGCACTCTGGAAACACCATATATTTT. Its translation: CASSGGGHSGNTIYF.